A selection of T cell receptor beta chains follows, all from one sample in a study of blood T cell repertoires in COVID-19. Here immunoSEQ multiplex PCR was the method, and the copy in TCRdb shows in-frame clones only, minus some. The sample holds more than 95,000 clones, 65% to 85% seen once. The sample consisted of peripheral blood. All receptors derive from a man aged 30-40 years with COVID-19, enrolled during active disease. CDR3s include the opening cysteine and the closing phenylalanine or tryptophan. The D gene is left open where the match is weak. A clone size is listed for some rows: how often the clone was seen (once, few, many), or a class if it is expanded.

j_gene: TRBJ2-3; abundance: -; d_gene: -; v_gene: TRBV24-1; CDR3nt: TGTGCCACCAGTGATTTCGTGTCGGGTAGCACAGATACGCAGTATTTT; CDR3aa: CATSDFVSGSTDTQYF
j_gene: TRBJ2-7; abundance: -; d_gene: TRBD2; v_gene: TRBV30; CDR3nt: TGTGCCTGGGAGACTAGCGGGGGATTCTACGAGCAGTACTTC; CDR3aa: CAWETSGGFYEQYF
j_gene: TRBJ1-1; abundance: -; d_gene: -; v_gene: TRBV5-6; CDR3nt: TGTGCCAGCAGCTTGGTTCCGCTAATGAACACTGAAGCTTTCTTT; CDR3aa: CASSLVPLMNTEAFF
j_gene: TRBJ2-7; abundance: -; d_gene: TRBD2; v_gene: TRBV5-1; CDR3nt: TGCGCCAGCAGCCGAGCGGGAGTAGAGAACGAGCAGTACTTC; CDR3aa: CASSRAGVENEQYF
j_gene: TRBJ2-2; abundance: -; d_gene: -; v_gene: TRBV29-1; CDR3nt: TGCAGCGTCATCGATTACCGGGACTCAAACACCGGGGAGCTGTTTTTT; CDR3aa: CSVIDYRDSNTGELFF
j_gene: TRBJ1-1; abundance: -; d_gene: TRBD1; v_gene: TRBV4-1; CDR3nt: TGCGCCAGCAGCCCCCATACAGGGGGAACTGAAGCTTTCTTT; CDR3aa: CASSPHTGGTEAFF
j_gene: TRBJ2-5; abundance: few; d_gene: TRBD1; v_gene: TRBV11-3; CDR3nt: TGTGCCAGCAGCTCGATGGGACAGAGTAGAGAGACCCAGTACTTC; CDR3aa: CASSSMGQSRETQYF
j_gene: TRBJ2-3; abundance: -; d_gene: -; v_gene: TRBV13; CDR3nt: TGTGCCAGCAGCTTATCAGGGACTTACCCTACGCAGTATTTT; CDR3aa: CASSLSGTYPTQYF
j_gene: TRBJ2-6; abundance: -; d_gene: -; v_gene: TRBV19; CDR3nt: TGTGCCAGTAGTGTTGACAGCTCTGGGGCCAACGTCCTGACTTTC; CDR3aa: CASSVDSSGANVLTF
j_gene: TRBJ2-2; abundance: -; d_gene: TRBD2; v_gene: TRBV5-6; CDR3nt: TGTGCCAGCAGCTCTAGCGGGAGTAAGAGGGCCGGGGAGCTGTTTTTT; CDR3aa: CASSSSGSKRAGELFF
j_gene: TRBJ1-1; abundance: -; d_gene: -; v_gene: TRBV6-2/TRBV6-3; CDR3nt: TGTGCCAGCAGTTACTCGAGGTGGAGTCGAGGGCTGGCTGAAGCTTTCTTT; CDR3aa: CASSYSRWSRGLAEAFF
j_gene: TRBJ1-4; abundance: -; d_gene: -; v_gene: TRBV5-1; CDR3nt: TGCGCCAGCAGCTTGCAGGGGTCGAATGAAAAACTGTTTTTT; CDR3aa: CASSLQGSNEKLFF
j_gene: TRBJ2-3; abundance: -; d_gene: TRBD2; v_gene: TRBV6-4; CDR3nt: TGTGCCAGCAGTGATCTAGCGGGGGGAGATACGCAGTATTTT; CDR3aa: CASSDLAGGDTQYF
j_gene: TRBJ2-3; abundance: -; d_gene: -; v_gene: TRBV11-2; CDR3nt: TGTGCCAGCAGCTTCCCGTTCACAGATACGCAGTATTTT; CDR3aa: CASSFPFTDTQYF
j_gene: TRBJ2-6; abundance: -; d_gene: TRBD1; v_gene: TRBV6-6; CDR3nt: TGTGCCAGCAGTCTTCTAGGGACAGGAGATCTCTCTGGGGCCAACGTCCTGACTTTC; CDR3aa: CASSLLGTGDLSGANVLTF
j_gene: TRBJ1-2; abundance: once; d_gene: -; v_gene: TRBV4-1; CDR3nt: TGCGCCAGCAGCCAAGTACGGGGGTATGCTAACTATGGCTACACCTTC; CDR3aa: CASSQVRGYANYGYTF
j_gene: TRBJ1-2; abundance: -; d_gene: TRBD1; v_gene: TRBV28; CDR3nt: TGTGCCAGTTCAGGGGGCGCCGGCTACACCTTC; CDR3aa: CASSGGAGYTF
j_gene: TRBJ2-2; abundance: -; d_gene: -; v_gene: TRBV5-1; CDR3nt: TGCGCCAGCAGCTTTGTAACGGGGAACACCGGGGAGCTGTTTTTT; CDR3aa: CASSFVTGNTGELFF
j_gene: TRBJ1-5; abundance: -; d_gene: -; v_gene: TRBV30; CDR3nt: TGTGCCTGGTCATTATTTAGGGGCGAGCAGCCCCAGCATTTT; CDR3aa: CAWSLFRGEQPQHF
j_gene: TRBJ2-7; abundance: -; d_gene: TRBD2; v_gene: TRBV7-9; CDR3nt: TGTGCCTCTGTAGCGGGAGGGACTTACGAGCAGTACTTC; CDR3aa: CASVAGGTYEQYF
j_gene: TRBJ1-5; abundance: -; d_gene: -; v_gene: TRBV19; CDR3nt: TGTGCCAGTAGTATTAACCAGGGCTCCGGGTACAATCAGCCCCAGCATTTT; CDR3aa: CASSINQGSGYNQPQHF
j_gene: TRBJ1-6; abundance: -; d_gene: -; v_gene: TRBV28; CDR3nt: TGTGCCAGCAACCCCACATGGTCTGCTTCACCCCTCCACTTT; CDR3aa: CASNPTWSASPLHF
j_gene: TRBJ1-2; abundance: -; d_gene: -; v_gene: TRBV7-8; CDR3nt: TGTGCCAGCAGCTTAGTAGACCGTACCTTCAGCGAGAACTATGGCTACACCTTC; CDR3aa: CASSLVDRTFSENYGYTF
j_gene: TRBJ2-5; abundance: -; d_gene: -; v_gene: TRBV5-4; CDR3nt: TGTGCCAGCAGCCCCAGCCGGGACCAAGAGACCCAGTACTTC; CDR3aa: CASSPSRDQETQYF
j_gene: TRBJ2-3; abundance: -; d_gene: -; v_gene: TRBV4-2; CDR3nt: TGTGCCAGCAGCCAAGGACAGGCCCGGGTGGATACGCAGTATTTT; CDR3aa: CASSQGQARVDTQYF
j_gene: TRBJ1-5; abundance: -; d_gene: -; v_gene: TRBV27; CDR3nt: TGTGCCAGCAGTCTACGGACAAATCAGCCCCAGCATTTT; CDR3aa: CASSLRTNQPQHF
j_gene: TRBJ2-1; abundance: -; d_gene: -; v_gene: TRBV7-9; CDR3nt: TGTGCCAGCAGCCCGGGGTCGGGGGACGGTTACAATGAGCAGTTCTTC; CDR3aa: CASSPGSGDGYNEQFF